These 20 T cell receptor beta chains were all obtained from the same sample, sequenced in a study of neoadjuvant anti-PD-1 for oral cavity cancer (dated by TCRdb to the early 2020s). Receptor libraries were prepared by the immunoSEQ multiplex PCR assay. TCRdb stores this immuneACCESS table with in-frame sequences only. Part of the clones is absent; in the studies checked, under half of the shortfall reflects unresolved V genes, and no reason is known for the rest. In all, the sample holds 25,000 to 40,000 clones, and roughly 79% of those were seen once. The ten largest clones represent around 3.3% of the sample. In the paper's terms, the time point label means: after neoadjuvant nivolumab, at surgical resection. The source material was PBMCs, sampled after nivolumab (anti-PD-1) treatment. The receptors stem from a person aged 35-79 years with oral cavity squamous cell carcinoma.

The rearrangement links TRBV4-2 to TRBJ2-7; 7 nucleotides align to TRBD1. Trimming at V came to 3 bases and at J to 2 bases, leaving 4 bases not matched to a gene. This CDR3 has 14 residues. In germline, CDR1 is LGHNA, CDR2 YNFKEQ. As DNA, the CDR3 is TGTGCCAGCAGCCAGGACAGGAAGACCTACGAGCAGTACTTC. Its protein is CASSQDRKTYEQYF.

With regard to this clone: A junction boundary mismatches the germline segment, possibly from a read error. This chain links TRBV6-5 with TRBJ1-4, with D unclear. The CDR3 length is 15 residues. Germline V CDR1 and CDR2: MNHEY, SVGAGI. CDR3 loop: CASSDSGDFREKLFF. CDR3 DNA: TGTGCCAGCAGTGACTCCGGGGATTTTCGAGAAAAACTGTTTTTT.

V and J are TRBV6-1 and TRBJ2-4; a weak D match, TRBD1 (7 bases). CDR1 and CDR2 from the germline V gene are MNHNS and SASEGT. Trimming took 5 bases from V and 6 from J, leaving 14 bases between them. The CDR3 spans 14 residues. CDR3 bases: TGTGCCAGCAGTCCCAGACAGGGAGGAAACATTCAGTACTTC. Its protein product is CASSPRQGGNIQYF.

The rearrangement links TRBV2 to TRBJ1-2; D is uncertain. CDR1 and CDR2 (germline): SNHLY, FYNNEI. V lost 4 bases, J lost 4 bases, and 7 bases lay in between. The CDR3 consists of 12 residues. DNA for the CDR3: TGTGCCAGCAGTGGGCAAAGCTATGGCTACACCTTC. Translating it yields CASSGQSYGYTF.

This clone was observed once. The V call is TRBV11-2, the J call TRBJ1-6; D remains unclear. With 5 bases removed from V and 0 bases from J, the gap between germline ends came to 8 bases. The CDR3 totals 15 residues. Germline V gene sequence: CDR1 SGHAT, CDR2 FQNNGV. CDR3 coding DNA: TGTGCCAGCAGCCCCCCCCGCTCCTATAATTCACCCCTCCACTTT. Translation: CASSPPRSYNSPLHF.

The DNA for the CDR3 is TGCGCCAGCAGCTTCGGACAGAACACCGGGGAGCTGTTTTTT. This translates into CASSFGQNTGELFF. The chain has TRBV5-1 and TRBJ2-2, with D possibly being TRBD1 (5 bases). The CDR3 totals 14 residues. The V and J ends lost 2 bases and 1 base respectively, with 6 bases between them. From germline, CDR1 is SGHRS and CDR2 YFSETQ.

The J gene is TRBJ2-7, the V gene TRBV10-3; 8 bases match TRBD2. V lost 5 bases, J lost 6 bases, and 6 bases stayed unmatched. Germline CDR1 is ENHRY and CDR2 is SYGVKD. This CDR3 has 13 amino acids. This CDR3 reads CAISSGGTPEQYF. The CDR3 DNA is TGTGCCATCAGTAGCGGGGGTACTCCCGAGCAGTACTTC.

The genes are TRBV7-2 and TRBJ2-7, with 11 bases identical to TRBD2. CDR3 size: 16 residues. Germline V CDR1 and CDR2: SGHTA, FQGNSA. Losses at the gene ends were 5 bases for V and 4 bases for J; bases not matched to a gene: 10. The CDR3 coding sequence is TGTGCCAGCAGCCCAAACTTCGGGACTAGCGGATACGAGCAGTACTTC. It codes for CASSPNFGTSGYEQYF.

V and J are TRBV7-8 and TRBJ2-5; maybe TRBD2 (5 bases). The CDR3 is made up of 16 amino acids. Germline loops: CDR1 SGHVS, CDR2 FQNEAQ. V was cut by 1 base and J by 5 bases, with 17 bases left in between. CDR3 nucleotide sequence: TGTGCCAGCAGCTTAGAACATGACGGGAACGGGGAGACCCAGTACTTC. Protein product: CASSLEHDGNGETQYF.

The rearrangement joins TRBV9 to TRBJ2-1; 11 nucleotides align to TRBD1. The CDR3 extends over 15 amino acids. CDR1 SGDLS and CDR2 YYNGEE come from the germline V gene. J lost 8 bases, V lost 5 bases, and 9 bases had no gene match. The CDR3 DNA sequence: TGTGCCAGCAGTCGGGGGACAGGGGGAGTCGATGAGCAGTTCTTC. Amino acids: CASSRGTGGVDEQFF.

This chain links TRBV25-1 with TRBJ1-1; tentatively, D is TRBD1 (5 bases). Germline CDR1 MGHDK, CDR2 SYGVNS. V lost 1 base and J lost 9, with 21 bases in between. This CDR3 contains 16 residues. The CDR3 spells CASSESHPNLGRQAFF. The CDR3 bases are TGTGCCAGCAGTGAATCGCACCCTAACCTGGGGCGTCAAGCTTTCTTT.

The chain carries TRBV18 and TRBJ2-5; no reliable D call. This CDR3 region has 16 residues. The V end was cut by 0 bases, the J end by 10 bases, with 21 bases between. Germline loops: CDR1 KGHSH, CDR2 LQKENI. The CDR3 DNA reads as TGTGCCAGCTCACCACCTACCCAGGCGGCCTCAGGCGGCCAGTACTTC. Encoded protein: CASSPPTQAASGGQYF.

J is TRBJ2-6 and V is TRBV30; TRBD1 or TRBD2 may be the D gene (5 bases each). There are 17 residues in the CDR3. Trimming cost V 0 bases and J 6 bases, with 18 bases left between them. Germline CDR1 GTSNPN, CDR2 SVGIG (reference sequence). CDR3 nucleotides: TGTGCCTGGAGTGTACTCCGGGGCTTCTATGTGGCCAACGTCCTGACTTTC. This encodes CAWSVLRGFYVANVLTF.

The chain joins TRBV10-1 to TRBJ1-1; D is ambiguous. V was shortened by 8 bases and J by 1 base, with 11 bases between the two germline ends. Germline values: CDR1 WNHNN, CDR2 SYGVQD (reference sequence). This CDR3 is 13 amino acids long. The CDR3 protein is CASSWQKNTEAFF. CDR3 sequence (DNA): TGCGCCAGCTCTTGGCAGAAGAACACTGAAGCTTTCTTT.

This chain connects TRBV29-1 to TRBJ1-6; no firm D call. The CDR3 contains 13 residues. V lost 0 bases, J lost 7 bases, and 7 bases lay in between. Germline CDR1 is SQVTM and CDR2 is ANQGSEA. The CDR3 region is CSVEDNGNSPLHF. CDR3 DNA sequence: TGCAGCGTTGAAGATAACGGAAATTCACCCCTCCACTTT.

This clone was seen only once. The chain recombines TRBV27 with TRBJ1-1; TRBD1 matches at 11 bases. This CDR3 is built from 16 residues. CDR1 is MNHEY and CDR2 is SMNVEV in the germline V gene (reference sequence). V lost 5 bases and J lost 0; bases outside the gene matches: 5. The DNA for the CDR3 is TGTGCCAGCAGTGAGGACAGGGGGCACATGAACACTGAAGCTTTCTTT. Translated, it gives CASSEDRGHMNTEAFF.

This chain connects TRBV25-1 to TRBJ1-2; D is unresolved. Germline V lookup: CDR1 MGHDK, CDR2 SYGVNS. V was pared by 1 base and J by 2 bases, with 8 bases between. This CDR3 has 14 residues. The CDR3 loop is CASSEFGQNYGYTF. As DNA, the CDR3 is TGTGCCAGCAGTGAATTCGGCCAGAACTATGGCTACACCTTC.

This clone has more than one count but fewer than ten. The genes are TRBV4-1 and TRBJ2-7, with TRBD2 matching over 10 bases. This CDR3 is built from 16 residues. Trimming at V came to 1 base and at J to 5 bases, leaving 8 bases not matched to a gene. The germline CDR1 and CDR2 sequences are MGHRA and YSYEKL. Here the CDR3 DNA reads TGCGCCAGCAGCCAAGTTCAGCGGGGGGGCCTCGACGAGCAGTACTTC. It encodes CASSQVQRGGLDEQYF.

The chain uses TRBV5-4 and TRBJ1-2; 7 bases are shared with TRBD1. The CDR3 runs 14 residues. Germline V gene lookup returns CDR1 SGHNT and CDR2 YYREEE (reference sequence). Unmatched junction bases numbered 8, after V lost 5 bases and J lost 4 bases. The CDR3 spells CASRGSNRGYGYTF. The CDR3 nucleotides are TGTGCCAGCAGGGGTTCCAACAGGGGCTATGGCTACACCTTC. Supplemented by reference TRBV5-4 and TRBJ1-2, the full variable domain reads ETGVTQSPTHLIKTRGQQVTLRCSSQSGHNTVSWYQQALGQGPQFIFQYYREEENGRGNFPPRFSGLQFPNYSSELNVNALELDDSALYLCASRGSNRGYGYTFGSGTRLTVV.

The rearrangement links TRBV6-1 to TRBJ2-5; D is unclear. The CDR3 covers 13 residues. Germline V lookup: CDR1 MNHNS, CDR2 SASEGT. Trimming pared 10 bases from V and 4 bases from J, leaving 16 bases between. The CDR3 is CATTLDMGETQYF. In DNA, the CDR3 is TGTGCCACCACGCTCGACATGGGAGAGACCCAGTACTTC.